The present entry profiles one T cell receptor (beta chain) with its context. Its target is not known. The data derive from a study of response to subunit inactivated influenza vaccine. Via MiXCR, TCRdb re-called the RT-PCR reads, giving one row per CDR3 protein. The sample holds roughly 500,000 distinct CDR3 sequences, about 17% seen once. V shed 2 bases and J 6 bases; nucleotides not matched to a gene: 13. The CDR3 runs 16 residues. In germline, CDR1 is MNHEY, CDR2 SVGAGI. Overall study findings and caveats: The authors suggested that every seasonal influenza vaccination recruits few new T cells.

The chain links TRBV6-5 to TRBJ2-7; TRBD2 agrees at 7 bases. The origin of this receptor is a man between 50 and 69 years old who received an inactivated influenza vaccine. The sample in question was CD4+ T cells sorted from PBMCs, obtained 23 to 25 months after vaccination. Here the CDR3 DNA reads TGTGCCAGCAGTTACGCTGACACTAGCGAGAGCGGCGAGCAGTACTTC. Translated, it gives CASSYADTSESGEQYF.